Below are 9 T cell receptor beta chains sequenced from a single sample in a study of cytomegalovirus exposure and HLA in healthy donors. PCR was performed using 60 Vbeta and 13 Jbeta primers. Measured with immunoSEQ multiplex PCR; TCRdb has only the in-frame clones, and not every one. The table shows about 190,000 clones, with roughly 84% occurring only once. Sequenced sample: PBMCs. These receptors all stem from a boy aged 10-17 years in good health and CMV-seronegative.

This clone was detected only a few times. This sequence joins TRBV6-1 and TRBJ1-5; D is ambiguous. This CDR3 comprises 14 residues. Germline values: CDR1 MNHNS, CDR2 SASEGT. V lost 6 bases and J lost 5, with 14 bases in between. The CDR3 DNA reads TGTGCCAGCAGCGAACAGACTCCTTATCAGCCCCAGCATTTT. Protein: CASSEQTPYQPQHF.

This clone is a singleton in its sample. V usage is TRBV19 and J usage is TRBJ1-5; D ambiguous. V was cut by 3 bases and J by 4 bases, with 10 bases left in between. Germline V CDR1 and CDR2: LNHDA, SQIVND (reference sequence). This CDR3 contains 14 residues. CDR3 bases: TGTGCCAGTAGTATTCGGTCTCCAAATCAGCCCCAGCATTTT. Translated: CASSIRSPNQPQHF.

The chain couples TRBV5-1 to TRBJ1-1; tentative D call: TRBD1 (5 bases). From germline, CDR1 is SGHRS and CDR2 YFSETQ. The CDR3 contains 14 residues. V lost 2 bases and J 6 bases, leaving 14 bases between the germline ends. The CDR3, as DNA: TGCGCCAGCAGCTTAGAAACAGGTATGGCTGAAGCTTTCTTT. Amino acids: CASSLETGMAEAFF.

The V and J genes are TRBV6-5 and TRBJ2-7; 7 nucleotides align to TRBD2. J gave up 0 bases and V 6 bases, and 5 bases lay outside the gene matches. The CDR3 is 14 residues long. CDR1 and CDR2 (germline): MNHEY, SVGAGI. Here the CDR3 reads CASRLKRGSYEQYF. CDR3 coding DNA: TGTGCCAGCAGGCTGAAGCGGGGCTCCTACGAGCAGTACTTC.

The chain uses TRBV4-1 and TRBJ2-7; 12 bases match TRBD2. Germline values: CDR1 MGHRA, CDR2 YSYEKL. This CDR3 spans 13 amino acids. J lost 12 bases, V lost 4 bases, and 7 bases had no gene match. CDR3 region: CASSPPTSGSMYF. CDR3 nucleotide sequence: TGCGCCAGCAGCCCCCCGACTAGCGGGAGTATGTACTTC.

This clone was found once. The chain uses TRBV9 and TRBJ2-5, with 13 bases matching TRBD2. Trimming took 4 bases from V and 4 from J; bases not matched to a gene: 7. CDR1 is SGDLS, CDR2 YYNGEE, per germline. The CDR3 spans 16 residues. This CDR3 is CASSPPTSGRLETQYF. The CDR3 DNA sequence: TGTGCCAGCAGCCCACCGACTAGCGGGAGGCTAGAGACCCAGTACTTC.

The chain combines TRBV4-2 with TRBJ2-7; maybe TRBD2 (7 bases). CDR1 is LGHNA, CDR2 YNFKEQ, per germline. The CDR3 is 18 amino acids. Trimming took 2 bases from V and 6 from J, leaving 26 bases between them. CDR3 bases: TGTGCCAGCAGCCAACTAACGGCTATGGGGGGGCCTTTGGGCGAGCAGTACTTC. Translated: CASSQLTAMGGPLGEQYF.

The chain couples TRBV9 to TRBJ1-1; D not resolved. Per germline, CDR1 SGDLS and CDR2 YYNGEE. The CDR3 runs to 15 residues. Trimming took 2 bases from V and 1 from J, leaving 12 bases between them. CDR3 DNA: TGTGCCAGCAGCGTCTCCGGGAGATGGAACACTGAAGCTTTCTTT. This sequence encodes CASSVSGRWNTEAFF.

The gene calls are TRBV5-1 and TRBJ1-6; D is unclear. The CDR3 runs to 16 residues. V lost 0 bases to trimming and J lost 8 bases, with 15 bases between them. Germline assignment: CDR1 SGHRS and CDR2 YFSETQ. The CDR3 protein is CASSLVGAGLDSPLHF. Here the CDR3 DNA reads TGCGCCAGCAGCTTGGTGGGAGCGGGTCTCGATTCACCCCTCCACTTT.